The clone carrying this T cell receptor (beta chain) came up once. Here immunoSEQ multiplex PCR was the method, and the copy in TCRdb shows in-frame clones only, minus some. Of 600,000 to 750,000 clones listed, less than 95% are singletons. The data belong to a study of shared clonotypes between healthy human individuals. CDR3 length: 15 residues. V shed 3 bases, J shed 4 bases, and the junction held 5 bases outside the gene matches. Germline V lookup: CDR1 LNHDA, CDR2 SQIVND (reference sequence). The chain is built from TRBV19 and TRBJ2-5; TRBD1 agrees at 10 bases. Sequenced material: memory CD8+ T cells from PBMCs. Subset denoted: CD45RO+ cells pooled with CCR7-negative TemRA cells. The source is a man aged 18 to 35 in good health. Some clones in this sample may be carry-over from other donors' samples. The CDR3 region is CASSMDRGAGETQYF. The CDR3 DNA is TGTGCCAGTAGTATGGACAGGGGGGCGGGAGAGACCCAGTACTTC.